The clone carrying this T cell receptor (beta chain) has just a few counts. Its antigen is undetermined. J was trimmed by 4 bases and V by 4 bases; bases with no gene match: 9. CDR3 length equals 16 residues. Germline V gene data show CDR1 as MGHRA and CDR2 as YSYEKL. The sample is drawn from a study of Graves' ophthalmopathy and Graves' hyperthyroidism. General study findings and limits: Thyroid clonotypes that were expanded above 0.001 frequency mostly also appeared in blood.

RNA transcripts provided the template for amplifying TCR beta CDR3 regions. Second-round multiplex PCR followed a first-round RT-PCR using HTBI primers. TCRdb used MiXCR to reprocess the multiplex PCR reads, holding one entry per CDR3 protein. Of roughly 700,000 distinct CDR3 sequences listed, 40% are singletons. The chain is built from TRBV4-1 and TRBJ2-7; 11 bases fit TRBD2. The receptor was derived from an adult man with Graves' ophthalmopathy. Sequenced: peripheral blood. CDR3 bases: TGCGCCAGCAGCCCCGGGGGCGGGACTAGCGGATACGAGCAGTACTTC. Amino acid sequence: CASSPGGGTSGYEQYF.